The 28 T cell receptor beta chains below come from one sample, sequenced in a study of T cell responses to AZD1222 COVID-19 vaccine. Some clones are missing from TCRdb's copy, which holds only in-frame ones; the method was immunoSEQ multiplex PCR. The table lists 130,000 to 150,000 clones, 70% to 90% of them singletons. Sequenced here: peripheral blood, sampled on day 0 of AZD1222 vaccination. All receptors come from an adult in good health.

The chain carries TRBV19 and TRBJ1-3; D remains unclear. V was cut by 6 bases and J by 1 base, with 10 bases left in between. The CDR3 contains 14 residues. Germline V gene lookup returns CDR1 LNHDA and CDR2 SQIVND (reference sequence). The CDR3 loop is CASSKIESGNTIYF. CDR3 DNA sequence: TGTGCCAGTAGCAAGATCGAATCTGGAAACACCATATATTTT.

CDR3 in amino acids: CASRQTSGDYEQYF. CDR3 nucleotide sequence: TGCGCCAGCAGACAGACTAGCGGGGACTACGAGCAGTACTTC. The chain recombines TRBV5-1 with TRBJ2-7; 11 nucleotides match TRBD2. Germline lookup yields CDR1 SGHRS and CDR2 YFSETQ. This CDR3 is 14 amino acids long. V dropped 5 bases and J dropped 3; count of bases not matched to a gene: 4.

This chain uses TRBV2 with TRBJ2-7, with 9 bases lining up with TRBD2. CDR3 length: 15 amino acids. Germline lookup yields CDR1 SNHLY and CDR2 FYNNEI. Trimming cost V 5 bases and J 3 bases; bases outside gene matches: 8. The chain's CDR3 is CASSSLAGAGYEQYF. The CDR3 DNA sequence: TGTGCCAGCAGTTCTTTAGCGGGAGCGGGCTACGAGCAGTACTTC.

The CDR3 DNA sequence: TGCGCCAGCAGCGTGAGACAGGGTACTAATGAAAAACTGTTTTTT. It encodes CASSVRQGTNEKLFF. The chain couples TRBV5-1 to TRBJ1-4; 7 nucleotides line up with TRBD1. Germline values: CDR1 SGHRS, CDR2 YFSETQ. This CDR3 is 15 amino acids long. Trimming at V came to 4 bases and at J to 2 bases, leaving 5 bases not matched to a gene.

This chain uses TRBV9 with TRBJ2-1; D possibly corresponds to TRBD2 (6 bases). V was cut by 4 bases and J by 6 bases, with 17 bases left in between. CDR1 is SGDLS and CDR2 is YYNGEE in the germline V gene. The CDR3 is made up of 15 amino acids. In DNA, the CDR3 is TGTGCCAGCAGCACCCCCGGGAAGGGAGGCAATGAGCAGTTCTTC. Translating it yields CASSTPGKGGNEQFF.

The chain uses TRBV11-3 and TRBJ1-3; D is unresolved. Germline V gene data show CDR1 as SGHNT and CDR2 as YENEEA. This CDR3 is built from 14 residues. The V and J ends lost 3 bases and 5 bases respectively, with 11 bases between them. CDR3 DNA sequence: TGTGCCAGCAGCTTGCCGGGTCTGCGAAACACCATATATTTT. Protein product: CASSLPGLRNTIYF.

V gene TRBV2 combines with J gene TRBJ2-2; 7 nucleotides agree with TRBD2. This CDR3 has 15 residues. Germline CDR1 is SNHLY and CDR2 is FYNNEI. V gave up 3 bases and J gave up 7 bases; unmatched junction bases: 8. The CDR3 DNA reads TGTGCCAGCAGTGACGTCGCGGGAGTGGTCGGGGAGCTGTTTTTT. This codes for CASSDVAGVVGELFF.

The gene calls are TRBV28 and TRBJ2-7; TRBD1 matches at 11 bases. CDR3 size: 15 residues. Germline V CDR1 and CDR2: MDHEN, SYDVKM. The V segment lost 7 bases and the J segment 2 bases; nucleotides outside the gene matches: 7. The CDR3 sequence is CASNIGTGGTYEQYF. CDR3 DNA sequence: TGTGCCAGCAATATCGGGACAGGGGGAACCTACGAGCAGTACTTC. Based on the CDR3 plus reference TRBV28 and TRBJ2-7, the full variable domain is DVKVTQSSRYLVKRTGEKVFLECVQDMDHENMFWYRQDPGLGLRLIYFSYDVKMKEKGDIPEGYSVSREKKERFSLILESASTNQTSMYLCASNIGTGGTYEQYFGPGTRLTVT.

Here the CDR3 reads CASSAGTHNGYTF. The CDR3 nucleotides are TGTGCCAGCAGCGCGGGAACCCACAATGGCTACACCTTC. The rearrangement joins TRBV9 to TRBJ1-2; unclear D gene. CDR3 length: 13 residues. Trimming shortened V by 3 bases and J by 6 bases, and 12 bases separated the two germline ends. Looked up from germline, CDR1 is SGDLS and CDR2 is YYNGEE.

This chain links TRBV10-3 with TRBJ2-1, with TRBD2 identical over 10 bases. With V trimmed by 0 bases and J by 2 bases, 7 bases remained unmatched. This CDR3 spans 18 amino acids. Germline V lookup: CDR1 ENHRY, CDR2 SYGVKD. The CDR3 reads CAISESTVGTSAYNEQFF. In DNA, the CDR3 is TGTGCCATCAGTGAGTCGACCGTAGGGACTAGCGCCTACAATGAGCAGTTCTTC.

The CDR3 bases are TGTGCCAGCAGCTATGGTGGACTGGTCCGATCAAGCTCCTACGAGCAGTACTTC. This gives the protein CASSYGGLVRSSSYEQYF. The chain recombines TRBV11-2 with TRBJ2-7; D perhaps matches TRBD2 (5 bases). The V and J ends lost 4 bases and 0 bases respectively, with 22 bases between them. The CDR3 extends over 18 amino acids. CDR1 and CDR2 from the germline V gene are SGHAT and FQNNGV.

The chain employs TRBV9 and TRBJ1-3; no reliable D call. Germline CDR1 and CDR2: SGDLS and YYNGEE. The ends were cut back, 3 bases at V and 2 bases at J, with 12 bases in the middle. The CDR3 is 15 residues long. The CDR3 sequence is CASSGQVGTGNTIYF. CDR3 DNA: TGTGCCAGCAGCGGCCAAGTGGGCACTGGAAACACCATATATTTT. Based on the CDR3 plus reference TRBV9 and TRBJ1-3, the full variable domain is DSGVTQTPKHLITATGQRVTLRCSPRSGDLSVYWYQQSLDQGLQFLIQYYNGEERAKGNILERFSAQQFPDLHSELNLSSLELGDSALYFCASSGQVGTGNTIYFGEGSWLTVV.

The rearrangement joins TRBV28 to TRBJ1-2; TRBD1 matches 7 bases. Germline values: CDR1 MDHEN, CDR2 SYDVKM. This CDR3 is 15 amino acids long. Trimming cost V 6 bases and J 7 bases; bases outside gene matches: 14. The CDR3 nucleotides read TGTGCCAGCAGCCCCCCGTCGACAGGGAGGGGTGGCTACACCTTC. This sequence encodes CASSPPSTGRGGYTF.

CDR3 protein: CASSPLIRQTGETEAFF. Here the CDR3 DNA reads TGTGCCAGCAGCCCACTAATAAGGCAGACAGGGGAAACTGAAGCTTTCTTT. The V call is TRBV14, the J call TRBJ1-1, with 8 bases that match TRBD1. The CDR3 sequence is 17 residues long. Losses at the gene ends were 4 bases for V and 5 bases for J; bases not matched to a gene: 15. CDR1 is SGHDN and CDR2 is FVKESK in the germline V gene.

This chain uses TRBV25-1 with TRBJ2-3; D possibly corresponds to TRBD2 (6 bases). V gave up 4 bases and J gave up 0 bases, with 20 bases separating them. Germline values: CDR1 MGHDK, CDR2 SYGVNS. The CDR3 contains 18 residues. CDR3 coding DNA: TGTGCCAGCAGTGTGGGGGGTTTGGCGTTACCTAGCACAGATACGCAGTATTTT. Translated: CASSVGGLALPSTDTQYF.

V usage is TRBV9 and J usage is TRBJ2-5, with D perhaps matching TRBD1 or TRBD2 (5 bases each). Trimming left V 3 bases short and J 2 bases short, with 14 bases between. Germline assignment: CDR1 SGDLS and CDR2 YYNGEE. The CDR3 has 15 amino acids. The CDR3 DNA reads as TGTGCCAGCAGCGGGGGGTTGACAGTACAAGAGACCCAGTACTTC. It is translated as CASSGGLTVQETQYF.

This chain connects TRBV11-2 to TRBJ2-5; no firm D call. The CDR3 spans 15 residues. V dropped 6 bases and J dropped 5 bases, with 19 bases sitting between them. Germline V gene lookup returns CDR1 SGHAT and CDR2 FQNNGV. CDR3 in amino acids: CASSDGRLMGETQYF. CDR3 DNA sequence: TGTGCCAGCAGTGATGGGCGATTAATGGGGGAGACCCAGTACTTC.

V and J are TRBV29-1 and TRBJ1-2; D is possibly TRBD1 (5 bases). This CDR3 has 14 amino acids. The germline V gene encodes CDR1 SQVTM and CDR2 ANQGSEA. Trimming removed 5 bases at V and 1 base at J, with 14 bases between. The CDR3 protein is CSVFSRGGNYGYTF. CDR3 bases: TGCAGCGTTTTCTCGCGGGGGGGTAACTATGGCTACACCTTC.

The chain combines TRBV4-3 with TRBJ2-2; D is unresolved. The length of the CDR3 is 16 residues. Deletions cut 0 bases from V and 0 bases from J, with 8 bases between. CDR1 and CDR2 (germline): LGHNA, YSLEER. The CDR3 here is CASSQELITNTGELFF. CDR3 in DNA: TGCGCCAGCAGCCAAGAATTAATAACGAACACCGGGGAGCTGTTTTTT.

The rearrangement joins TRBV5-4 to TRBJ2-5; D may match TRBD1 or TRBD2 (5 bases each). Germline loops: CDR1 SGHNT, CDR2 YYREEE (reference sequence). The CDR3 covers 13 residues. V was cut by 1 base and J by 3 bases, with 7 bases left in between. In nucleotides, the CDR3 is TGTGCCAGCAGCTTGTTGGGGGAAGAGACCCAGTACTTC. Translated, it gives CASSLLGEETQYF. The whole variable domain, remainder taken from reference TRBV5-4 and TRBJ2-5, is ETGVTQSPTHLIKTRGQQVTLRCSSQSGHNTVSWYQQALGQGPQFIFQYYREEENGRGNFPPRFSGLQFPNYSSELNVNALELDDSALYLCASSLLGEETQYFGPGTRLLVL.

The chain uses TRBV19 and TRBJ1-4; D perhaps matches TRBD1 (5 bases). The length of the CDR3 is 14 residues. V was clipped by 3 bases and J by 4 bases, with 9 bases between them. The V gene's germline CDR1 is LNHDA and CDR2 SQIVND (reference sequence). This CDR3 reads CASSIGHINEKLFF. In DNA form, the CDR3 reads TGTGCCAGTAGTATTGGACATATTAATGAAAAACTGTTTTTT.

The chain carries TRBV6-4 and TRBJ1-5, with no clear D. Per germline, CDR1 MRHNA and CDR2 SNTAGT. Trimming left V 4 bases short and J 7 bases short, with 11 bases between. The CDR3 sequence is 13 residues long. The CDR3 here is CASSVADGQPQHF. The CDR3 DNA follows: TGTGCCAGCAGTGTTGCCGATGGACAGCCCCAGCATTTT.

The CDR3: CASSPTGGSYNEQFF. The CDR3 DNA follows: TGTGCCAGCAGCCCGACCGGAGGGTCCTACAATGAGCAGTTCTTC. This rearrangement joins TRBV7-3 to TRBJ2-1; D is possibly TRBD2 (6 bases). CDR1 SGHTA and CDR2 FQGTGA come from the germline V gene. This CDR3 region has 15 residues. Trimming pared 5 bases from V and 1 base from J, leaving 12 bases between.

This chain uses TRBV13 with TRBJ1-3, with 8 bases identical to TRBD1. The CDR3 contains 15 residues. Germline CDR1 is PRHDT and CDR2 is FYEKMQ (reference sequence). Trimming cost V 4 bases and J 2 bases; bases outside gene matches: 4. CDR3 sequence (DNA): TGTGCCAGCAGCTGGACAGGGTCAGCTGGAAACACCATATATTTT. It is translated as CASSWTGSAGNTIYF.

The CDR3 DNA follows: TGTGCCAGCAGACGGGGGGCAGGGGAAGCTTTCTTT. It codes for CASRRGAGEAFF. This chain uses TRBV6-6 with TRBJ1-1, with a weak D call TRBD1 (6 bases). The CDR3 contains 12 residues. Trimming removed 6 bases at V and 8 bases at J, with 13 bases between. CDR1 and CDR2 from the germline V gene are MNHNY and SVGAGI (reference sequence).

This clone was observed once. The rearrangement uses TRBV15 and TRBJ1-3; D is unresolved. Trimming took off 3 bases at V and 2 bases at J, with 11 bases between the two ends. This CDR3 is built from 15 residues. Germline V gene data show CDR1 as LNHNV and CDR2 as YYDKDF (reference sequence). In DNA form, the CDR3 reads TGTGCCACCAGCAGGGGGAGTGAGGCTGGAAACACCATATATTTT. Its translation: CATSRGSEAGNTIYF.

The rearrangement uses TRBV4-3 and TRBJ2-7; 11 bases match TRBD1. Losses at the gene ends were 5 bases for V and 5 bases for J; bases not matched to a gene: 14. Per the germline V gene, CDR1 is LGHNA and CDR2 is YSLEER. CDR3 length: 17 amino acids. CDR3 protein: CASSSKGGGTGGNEQYF. DNA of the CDR3: TGCGCCAGCAGCTCAAAAGGGGGAGGGACAGGGGGAAACGAGCAGTACTTC.

The V and J genes are TRBV5-1 and TRBJ1-1; D is perhaps TRBD1 (6 bases). The V and J ends lost 0 bases and 6 bases respectively, with 6 bases between them. The CDR3 runs 12 residues. Germline V gene data show CDR1 as SGHRS and CDR2 as YFSETQ. The DNA of the CDR3 is TGCGCCAGCAGCTTGGAGGGGGCTGAAGCTTTCTTT. Protein sequence: CASSLEGAEAFF.